The following is a T cell receptor beta chain sequence with its context. Sequencing was performed with immunoSEQ multiplex PCR; in TCRdb, only in-frame clones are kept and a portion is missing. The data hold over 30,000 clones, with approximately 88% observed a single time. The record originates from a study of T cell responses to AZD1222 COVID-19 vaccine. Germline V gene sequence: CDR1 MNHEY, CDR2 SMNVEV (reference sequence). This CDR3 is 14 amino acids long. V was trimmed by 4 bases and J by 3 bases, leaving 13 bases between them. This clonotype originated in an adult who received the MenACWY meningococcal vaccine as a control. V is TRBV27 and J is TRBJ2-7; no firm D call. The sequences come from peripheral blood, collected 28 days after the second dose of the MenACWY control vaccine. CDR3 residues: CASSSSPGVYEQYF. The CDR3 nucleotides read TGTGCCAGCAGTTCCAGCCCTGGGGTCTACGAGCAGTACTTC.